The 2 T cell receptor beta chains in this list originate from one sample, sequenced in a study of T cell responses to AZD1222 COVID-19 vaccine. Data came from immunoSEQ multiplex PCR; TCRdb stores just in-frame clones and leaves some out. This table has 150,000 to 200,000 clones, more than 75% appearing once. The sequences come from peripheral blood, collected on day 0 of AZD1222 vaccination. The receptor set was obtained from an adult in good health.

The rearrangement joins TRBV5-6 to TRBJ1-6; D might be TRBD1 (6 bases). The CDR3 spans 14 residues. CDR1 SGHDT and CDR2 YYEEEE come from the germline V gene. Trimming cost V 2 bases and J 10 bases, with 13 bases left between them. CDR3 amino acids: CASSFTNRESPLHF. CDR3 bases: TGTGCCAGCAGCTTCACTAACAGGGAATCACCCCTCCACTTT. The full variable domain, in which reference TRBV5-6 and TRBJ1-6 provide the parts outside the CDR3, is DAGVTQSPTHLIKTRGQQVTLRCSPKSGHDTVSWYQQALGQGPQFIFQYYEEEERQRGNFPDRFSGHQFPNYSSELNVNALLLGDSALYLCASSFTNRESPLHFGNGTRLTVT.

The rearrangement uses TRBV5-1 and TRBJ2-6; possibly TRBD2 for D (5 bases). The germline V and J ends were trimmed by 4 bases and 6 bases, with 14 bases remaining between them. Germline V gene lookup returns CDR1 SGHRS and CDR2 YFSETQ. The CDR3 runs to 15 residues. Written as DNA, the CDR3 is TGCGCCAGCAGCCCACCCAAGGGAGCGGCCAACGTCCTGACTTTC. This encodes CASSPPKGAANVLTF.